The 30 T cell receptor beta chains given below trace back to one sample, sequenced in a study of T cells in Graves' hyperthyroidism and ophthalmopathy. RNA transcripts provided the source from which TCR beta CDR3 regions were amplified. TCR CDR3 underwent first-round RT-PCR with the HTBI primer set. MiXCR was run by TCRdb on the multiplex PCR reads, yielding one entry per CDR3 protein. The data contain over 350,000 distinct CDR3 sequences, roughly 18% of them singletons. The sequencing sample was made of blood. The receptors were sampled from a young man with Graves' ophthalmopathy.

This clonotype was seen ten or more times. The V gene is TRBV2, the J gene TRBJ1-5; tentatively, D is TRBD1 (6 bases). The ends were cut back, 1 base at V and 6 bases at J, with 10 bases in the middle. The CDR3 totals 14 residues. Germline V gives CDR1 SNHLY, CDR2 FYNNEI. The CDR3 DNA reads TGTGCCAGCAGTGAAGTCGGAGGGGGTCAGCCCCAGCATTTT. As protein: CASSEVGGGQPQHF.

The chain combines TRBV18 with TRBJ2-3, with TRBD1 matching 8 bases. J was trimmed by 2 bases and V by 2 bases; bases with no gene match: 6. This CDR3 is built from 16 residues. In germline, CDR1 is KGHSH, CDR2 LQKENI. As DNA, the CDR3 is TGTGCCAGCTCACCAGGACAGGGTGGGACCACAGATACGCAGTATTTT. This gives the protein CASSPGQGGTTDTQYF.

This clonotype was seen ten or more times. The DNA of the CDR3 is TGTGCCAGCAGCTTAGCCCCTCCAGAGACCCAGTACTTC. The encoded protein is CASSLAPPETQYF. V is TRBV11-2 and J is TRBJ2-5; no definite D call. Trimming left V 1 base short and J 4 bases short, with 7 bases between. Germline lookup yields CDR1 SGHAT and CDR2 FQNNGV. This CDR3 is built from 13 residues.

The genes are TRBV2 and TRBJ1-6, with a weak D call TRBD1 (6 bases). The ends were cut back, 4 bases at V and 7 bases at J, with 11 bases in the middle. The CDR3 covers 14 residues. CDR1 SNHLY and CDR2 FYNNEI come from the germline V gene. CDR3 protein: CASSVQGQNSPLHF. DNA of the CDR3: TGTGCCAGCAGTGTACAGGGACAAAATTCACCCCTCCACTTT.

This chain connects TRBV6-4 to TRBJ1-5; D may be TRBD1 (6 bases). Germline-derived CDR1 and CDR2 are MRHNA and SNTAGT. This CDR3 has 15 amino acids. The V end was cut by 0 bases, the J end by 2 bases, with 8 bases between. The CDR3 bases are TGTGCCAGCAGTGACTCGGCAGGGGGCAATCAGCCCCAGCATTTT. Its translation is CASSDSAGGNQPQHF.

This clonotype was seen repeatedly, ten times or more. V usage is TRBV6-1 and J usage is TRBJ2-1; either TRBD1 or TRBD2 may supply D (5 bases each). V dropped 5 bases and J dropped 8 bases, with 10 bases sitting between them. This CDR3 region has 12 residues. The V gene's germline CDR1 is MNHNS and CDR2 SASEGT. The CDR3 here is CASSYGTDEQFF. For the CDR3, the DNA is TGTGCCAGCAGTTACGGGACGGATGAGCAGTTCTTC.

With respect to this clonotype: One base separates it from a far larger clone, so it is likely a read error. The rearrangement uses TRBV7-2 and TRBJ1-3; D is uncertain. This CDR3 has 14 amino acids. Germline V CDR1 and CDR2: SGHTA, FQGNSA. CDR3 sequence reads: CASGLGGSGNTIYF. The CDR3 nucleotides are TGTGCCAGCGGCTTAGGAGGGAGCGGTAACACCATATATTTT.

Ten or more counts support this clonotype. This sequence joins TRBV5-1 and TRBJ2-7; D is uncertain. The V gene's germline CDR1 is SGHRS and CDR2 YFSETQ. V was trimmed by 4 bases and J by 3 bases, leaving 14 bases between them. This CDR3 region has 14 residues. CDR3 protein: CASSQESKVYEQYF. CDR3 coding DNA: TGCGCCAGCAGCCAGGAGAGTAAAGTCTACGAGCAGTACTTC.

This clonotype was counted many times. The chain has TRBV20-1 and TRBJ1-1; the D is unclear. V lost 6 bases to trimming and J lost 0 bases, with 14 bases between them. The CDR3 runs to 14 residues. Germline V lookup: CDR1 DFQATT, CDR2 SNEGSKA (reference sequence). CDR3 region: CSADSGRVNTEAFF. In DNA form, the CDR3 reads TGCAGTGCGGACTCCGGACGGGTGAACACTGAAGCTTTCTTT.

This clonotype occurred a few times. The chain recombines TRBV6-1 with TRBJ2-5; TRBD1 matches 9 bases. The CDR3 has 14 residues. CDR1 MNHNS and CDR2 SASEGT come from the germline V gene. The V gene end was trimmed by 8 bases and the J gene end by 5 bases; junction bases not matched to a gene: 9. The CDR3, as DNA: TGTGCCAGCTGTACAGGGGGCAACGGGGAGACCCAGTACTTC. This encodes CASCTGGNGETQYF.

This clonotype was detected many times. For the CDR3, the DNA is TGCGCCAGCACAAGGGACCGGACAGGGAACACTGAAGCTTTCTTT. It yields the protein CASTRDRTGNTEAFF. This chain joins TRBV10-1 and TRBJ1-1; 7 positions agree with TRBD1. Germline-derived CDR1 and CDR2 are WNHNN and SYGVQD (reference sequence). J was trimmed by 1 base and V by 7 bases; bases with no gene match: 9. The CDR3 is 15 residues long.

This clonotype was seen ten or more times. The chain combines TRBV5-1 with TRBJ2-3; no clear D. CDR1 is SGHRS and CDR2 is YFSETQ in the germline V gene. This CDR3 has 14 amino acids. Trimming stripped 0 bases from V and 2 bases from J, with 7 bases between. This CDR3 reads CASSLGGDTDTQYF. DNA for the CDR3: TGCGCCAGCAGCTTGGGTGGCGACACAGATACGCAGTATTTT. The variable domain in full, completed from reference TRBV5-1 and TRBJ2-3, reads KAGVTQTPRYLIKTRGQQVTLSCSPISGHRSVSWYQQTPGQGLQFLFEYFSETQRNKGNFPGRFSGRQFSNSRSEMNVSTLELGDSALYLCASSLGGDTDTQYFGPGTRLTVL.

The chain recombines TRBV12-3 or TRBV12-4 with TRBJ2-7; D may be TRBD1 (6 bases). V lost 4 bases and J lost 2, with 15 bases in between. The length of the CDR3 is 15 residues. The chain's CDR3 is CASSSQGQGPYEQYF. CDR3 DNA: TGTGCCAGCAGTTCCCAGGGGCAGGGCCCCTACGAGCAGTACTTC.

This clonotype turned up a few times. The V gene is TRBV9, the J gene TRBJ1-3; TRBD1 aligns across 8 bases. CDR1 is SGDLS and CDR2 is YYNGEE in the germline V gene. The CDR3 spans 17 residues. The V gene end was trimmed by 3 bases and the J gene end by 4 bases; junction bases not matched to a gene: 12. The CDR3: CASSEAPRTGSGNTIYF. The CDR3 DNA sequence: TGTGCCAGCAGCGAGGCCCCCCGGACAGGGTCCGGAAACACCATATATTTT.

This clonotype was counted ten times or more. V gene TRBV7-9 combines with J gene TRBJ1-1, with a tentative D call TRBD1 (5 bases). Germline V gene lookup returns CDR1 SEHNR and CDR2 FQNEAQ (reference sequence). Between the trimmed V and J ends, which lost 8 bases and 1 base, there was a span of 14 bases. The CDR3 consists of 14 residues. The DNA for the CDR3 is TGTGCCAGCGGGGAGGCAGGGAGGAACACTGAAGCTTTCTTT. Encoded protein: CASGEAGRNTEAFF.

This clonotype was observed many times. The gene calls are TRBV15 and TRBJ2-3; D remains ambiguous. The germline CDR1 and CDR2 sequences are LNHNV and YYDKDF (reference sequence). With 1 base removed from V and 1 base from J, the gap between germline ends came to 15 bases. The CDR3 is made up of 17 amino acids. CDR3 sequence reads: CATSRATSELGTDTQYF. In DNA, the CDR3 is TGTGCCACCAGCAGAGCCACCTCAGAACTCGGCACAGATACGCAGTATTTT.

Worth noting for this clonotype: Being one base from a much bigger clone, this may be a read error. The rearrangement links TRBV10-3 to TRBJ2-1; the D gene is possibly TRBD2 (6 bases). Germline-derived CDR1 and CDR2 are ENHRY and SYGVKD. The CDR3 has 14 residues. The CDR3 is CTISESEGYNEQFF. The CDR3 DNA sequence: TGTACCATCAGTGAGTCGGAGGGCTACAATGAGCAGTTCTTC.

This clonotype was seen only a few times. V usage is TRBV6-1 and J usage is TRBJ1-2; D is unresolved. CDR1 and CDR2 (germline): MNHNS, SASEGT. The CDR3 is 16 amino acids. Trimming took 5 bases from V and 6 from J, leaving 22 bases between them. CDR3 DNA sequence: TGTGCCAGCAGTTTCAGTAGGTCGAGAGTCGGGGATGGCTACACCTTC. This codes for CASSFSRSRVGDGYTF.

There are a few counts of this clonotype. This chain links TRBV20-1 with TRBJ2-2; D may match TRBD1 or TRBD2 (5 bases each). CDR1 and CDR2 from the germline V gene are DFQATT and SNEGSKA (reference sequence). The germline V and J ends were trimmed by 2 bases and 1 base, with 11 bases remaining between them. The CDR3 has 15 amino acids. The DNA of the CDR3 is TGCAGTGCTAGATCTGGGACCTTGAACACCGGGGAGCTGTTTTTT. Protein sequence: CSARSGTLNTGELFF.

This clonotype was found many times. The genes are TRBV2 and TRBJ1-2; D call uncertain. V was shortened by 0 bases and J by 7 bases, with 15 bases between the two germline ends. Germline lookup yields CDR1 SNHLY and CDR2 FYNNEI. This CDR3 has 15 amino acids. The CDR3 region is CASSEALADLRGYTF. CDR3 nucleotides: TGTGCCAGCAGTGAAGCCCTTGCGGACCTTCGTGGCTACACCTTC.

The table lists this clonotype with a few counts. The gene calls are TRBV29-1 and TRBJ2-1; D perhaps matches TRBD2 (6 bases). The CDR3 is made up of 10 amino acids. CDR1 SQVTM and CDR2 ANQGSEA come from the germline V gene. V gave up 7 bases and J gave up 8 bases, with 9 bases separating them. The CDR3 coding sequence is TGCAGCGCGGGGGACGATGAGCAGTTCTTC. Protein: CSAGDDEQFF.

V and J are TRBV7-3 and TRBJ1-6; D unresolved. Germline CDR1 SGHTA, CDR2 FQGTGA. This CDR3 region has 15 residues. V was shortened by 2 bases and J by 3 bases, with 8 bases between the two germline ends. In DNA, the CDR3 is TGTGCCAGCAGCTTAGAGGCAGGCTATAATTCACCCCTCCACTTT. Protein sequence: CASSLEAGYNSPLHF.

The chain joins TRBV12-3 or TRBV12-4 to TRBJ1-2; D perhaps matches TRBD1 (6 bases). The CDR3 is 14 amino acids. Trimming cost V 6 bases and J 6 bases, with 17 bases left between them. The CDR3 reads CASREAGARDGYTF. CDR3 nucleotides: TGTGCCAGCAGGGAAGCAGGGGCGCGGGATGGCTACACCTTC.

This chain uses TRBV6-2 or TRBV6-3 with TRBJ2-7; 9 bases match TRBD1. In germline, CDR1 is MNHEY, CDR2 SVGEGT. The CDR3 runs to 14 residues. With V trimmed by 7 bases and J by 5 bases, 9 bases remained unmatched. CDR3: CASTPQDRGHEQYF. CDR3 in DNA: TGTGCCAGCACCCCTCAGGACAGGGGACACGAGCAGTACTTC.

V gene TRBV15 combines with J gene TRBJ1-2; possible D gene TRBD1, 6 bases. CDR3 length: 15 amino acids. The germline gives CDR1 LNHNV, CDR2 YYDKDF (reference sequence). V lost 8 bases, J lost 3 bases, and 19 bases lay in between. The CDR3 here is CATRRGGGWDYGYTF. CDR3 nucleotide sequence: TGTGCCACCCGACGGGGGGGGGGCTGGGACTATGGCTACACCTTC.

This clonotype was picked up many times. V usage is TRBV3-1 and J usage is TRBJ2-5; weak D call: TRBD1 (6 bases). The germline V gene has CDR1 LGHDT and CDR2 YNNKEL (reference sequence). This CDR3 is built from 15 residues. The ends were cut back, 4 bases at V and 1 base at J, with 13 bases in the middle. The CDR3 here is CASSPYRVSQETQYF. The CDR3 region has the DNA TGTGCCAGCAGCCCTTACAGGGTGTCCCAAGAGACCCAGTACTTC.

V and J are TRBV6-1 and TRBJ1-6, with D perhaps TRBD1 (6 bases). V was trimmed by 6 bases and J by 10 bases, leaving 19 bases between them. The CDR3 runs to 15 residues. Germline V gives CDR1 MNHNS, CDR2 SASEGT. DNA for the CDR3: TGTGCCAGCAGCCCAACAACTACAGGGAGGTCACCCCTCCACTTT. This translates into CASSPTTTGRSPLHF.

CDR3 nucleotides: TGTGCCAGCTCACCCTCTGGGGGGGTTTATGAAAAACTGTTTTTT. This gives the protein CASSPSGGVYEKLFF. The chain uses TRBV18 and TRBJ1-4; tentative D call: TRBD1 (5 bases). The germline gives CDR1 KGHSH, CDR2 LQKENI. CDR3 length: 15 residues. Trimming left V 3 bases short and J 6 bases short, with 14 bases between.

This clonotype appeared many times. The chain has TRBV28 and TRBJ1-5; a weak D match, TRBD1 (5 bases). The V end was cut by 7 bases, the J end by 2 bases, with 15 bases between. The CDR3 has 15 residues. Germline lookup yields CDR1 MDHEN and CDR2 SYDVKM. The CDR3 spells CASTPPGAGNQPQHF. For the CDR3, the DNA is TGTGCCAGCACCCCCCCCGGGGCCGGCAATCAGCCCCAGCATTTT. The full variable domain, its missing parts supplied by reference TRBV28 and TRBJ1-5, is DVKVTQSSRYLVKRTGEKVFLECVQDMDHENMFWYRQDPGLGLRLIYFSYDVKMKEKGDIPEGYSVSREKKERFSLILESASTNQTSMYLCASTPPGAGNQPQHFGDGTRLSIL.

This clonotype was counted a few times. V and J are TRBV24-1 and TRBJ2-3, with 9 nucleotides matching TRBD2. Germline assignment: CDR1 KGHDR and CDR2 SFDVKD. CDR3 size: 15 residues. J gave up 0 bases and V 7 bases, and 4 bases lay outside the gene matches. The CDR3, as DNA: TGTGCCACCAGCCGACTAGCGGATAGCACAGATACGCAGTATTTT. This translates into CATSRLADSTDTQYF.